This T cell receptor (beta chain) was recovered during a study of vaccination and CD4 T cells after COVID-19. Background on the study: Stimulation of the cells used overlapping spike peptide pools from SARS-CoV-2 and from the common cold coronaviruses HCoV-NL63, HCoV-OC43 and HCoV-229E.

The length of the CDR3 is 15 residues. V was pared by 5 bases and J by 2 bases, with 10 bases between. Germline assignment: CDR1 SEHNR and CDR2 FQNEAQ (reference sequence). Specified time point: late sampling 161 to 241 days after vaccination in a few convalescent patients. Treatment of the sample: roughly 10-day PBMC culture with coronavirus spike peptide pools or control peptides (ViraFEST assay). This clonotype was seen more than once but under ten times. Its antigen is not identified. The Oncomine TCR Beta short-read assay was applied to DNA of cultured CD4+ T cells. Genomic DNA from cultured CD4+ T cells was extracted. TCRdb reprocessed the PCR reads with MiXCR, giving one entry per CDR3 protein. The sample holds about 20,000 distinct CDR3 sequences, 30% to 45% seen once.

J is TRBJ2-6 and V is TRBV7-9; D is unresolved. Sequencing used CD4+ T cells from blood, cultured in vitro, obtained about 7 months after SARS-CoV-2 vaccination. The sequence came from a human donor who had recovered from COVID-19. CDR3 sequence reads: CASSPEVAGANVLTF. The CDR3 nucleotides read TGTGCCAGCAGCCCGGAAGTCGCTGGGGCCAACGTCCTGACTTTC.